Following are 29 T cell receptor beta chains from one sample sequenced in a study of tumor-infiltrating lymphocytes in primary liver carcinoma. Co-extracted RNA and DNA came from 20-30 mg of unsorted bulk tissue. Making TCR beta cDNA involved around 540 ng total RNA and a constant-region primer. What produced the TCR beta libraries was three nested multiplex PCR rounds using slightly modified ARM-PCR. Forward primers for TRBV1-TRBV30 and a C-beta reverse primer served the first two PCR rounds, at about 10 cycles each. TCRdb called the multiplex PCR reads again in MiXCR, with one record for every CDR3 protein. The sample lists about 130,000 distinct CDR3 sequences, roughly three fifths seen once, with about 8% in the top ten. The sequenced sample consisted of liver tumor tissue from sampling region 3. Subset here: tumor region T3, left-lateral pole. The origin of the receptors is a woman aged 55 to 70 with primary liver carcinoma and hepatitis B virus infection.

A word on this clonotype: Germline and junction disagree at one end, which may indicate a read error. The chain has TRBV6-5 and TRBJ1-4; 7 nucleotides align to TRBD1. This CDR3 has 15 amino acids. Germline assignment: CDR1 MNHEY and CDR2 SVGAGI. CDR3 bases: TGTGCCAGCAGTCACTCCATGACAGGGAGAGTAAAACTGTTTTTT. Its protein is CASSHSMTGRVKLFF.

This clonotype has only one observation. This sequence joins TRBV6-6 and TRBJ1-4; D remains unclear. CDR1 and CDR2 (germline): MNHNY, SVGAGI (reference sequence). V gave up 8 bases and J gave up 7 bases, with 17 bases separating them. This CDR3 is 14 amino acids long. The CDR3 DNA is TGTGCCAGCCGCCTGGGGTGGGGATGTGAAAAACTGTTTTTT. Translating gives CASRLGWGCEKLFF.

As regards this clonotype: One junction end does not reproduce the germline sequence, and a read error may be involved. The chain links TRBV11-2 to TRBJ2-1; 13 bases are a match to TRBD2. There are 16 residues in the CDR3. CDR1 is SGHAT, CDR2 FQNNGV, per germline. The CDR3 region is CVSSSRTSGGGGEQFF. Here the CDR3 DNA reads TGCGTCAGCAGCTCCCGGACTAGCGGGGGCGGGGGGGAACAGTTCTTC.

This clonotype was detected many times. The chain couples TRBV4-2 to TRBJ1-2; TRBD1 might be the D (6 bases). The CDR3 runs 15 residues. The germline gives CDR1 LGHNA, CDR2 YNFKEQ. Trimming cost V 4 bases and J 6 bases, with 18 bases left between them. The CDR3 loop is CASSPAYGTKNGYTF. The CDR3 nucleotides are TGTGCCAGCAGCCCAGCCTACGGGACAAAGAATGGCTACACCTTC.

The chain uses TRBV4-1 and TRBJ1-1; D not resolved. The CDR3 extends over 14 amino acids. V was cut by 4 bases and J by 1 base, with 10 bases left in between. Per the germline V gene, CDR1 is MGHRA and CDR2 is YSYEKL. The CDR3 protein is CASSLRVGNTEAFF. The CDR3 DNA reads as TGCGCCAGCAGCCTTAGGGTGGGGAACACTGAAGCTTTCTTT.

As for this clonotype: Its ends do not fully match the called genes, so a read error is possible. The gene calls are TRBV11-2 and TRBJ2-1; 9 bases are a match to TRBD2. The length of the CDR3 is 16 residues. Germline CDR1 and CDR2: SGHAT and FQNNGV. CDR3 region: CAGSPTSGYPYNEQFF. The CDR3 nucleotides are TGTGCCGGCAGCCCGACTAGCGGCTACCCCTACAATGAGCAGTTCTTC.

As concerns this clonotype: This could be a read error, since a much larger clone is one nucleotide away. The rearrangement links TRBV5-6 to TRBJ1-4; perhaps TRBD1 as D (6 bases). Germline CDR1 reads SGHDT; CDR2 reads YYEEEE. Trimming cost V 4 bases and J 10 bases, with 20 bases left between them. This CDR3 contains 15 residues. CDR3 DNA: TGTGCCAGCAGCCTGGACAGACCGTCGGATGGAAAACTGTTTTTT. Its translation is CASSLDRPSDGKLFF.

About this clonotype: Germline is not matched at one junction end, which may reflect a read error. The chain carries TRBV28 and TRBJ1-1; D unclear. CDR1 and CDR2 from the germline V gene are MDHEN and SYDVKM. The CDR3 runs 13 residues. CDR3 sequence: CASSLDLNIEAFF. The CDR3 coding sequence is TGTGCCAGCAGTTTAGACCTGAACATTGAAGCTTTCTTT.

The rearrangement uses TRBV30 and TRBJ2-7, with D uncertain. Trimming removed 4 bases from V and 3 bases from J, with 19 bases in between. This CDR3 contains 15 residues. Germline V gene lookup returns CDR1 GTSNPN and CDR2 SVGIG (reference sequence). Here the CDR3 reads CAWMGRRNSCYEQYF. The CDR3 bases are TGTGCCTGGATGGGCCGAAGGAATAGTTGCTACGAGCAGTACTTC.

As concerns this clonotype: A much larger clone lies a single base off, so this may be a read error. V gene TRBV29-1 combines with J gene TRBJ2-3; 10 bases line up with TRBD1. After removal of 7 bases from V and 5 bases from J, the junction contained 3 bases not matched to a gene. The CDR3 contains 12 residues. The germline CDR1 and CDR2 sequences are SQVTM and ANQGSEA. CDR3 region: CSAGQGRDTQYF. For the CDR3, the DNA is TGCAGCGCGGGACAGGGGAGAGATACGCAGTATTTT.

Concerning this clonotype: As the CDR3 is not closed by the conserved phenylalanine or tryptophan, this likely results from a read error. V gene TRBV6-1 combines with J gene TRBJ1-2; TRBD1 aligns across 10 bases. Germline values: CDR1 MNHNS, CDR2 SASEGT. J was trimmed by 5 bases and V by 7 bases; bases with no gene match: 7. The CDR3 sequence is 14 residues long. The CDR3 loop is CASNRDRGEYGYTL. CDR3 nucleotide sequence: TGTGCCAGCAATAGGGACAGGGGCGAGTATGGCTACACCCTT.

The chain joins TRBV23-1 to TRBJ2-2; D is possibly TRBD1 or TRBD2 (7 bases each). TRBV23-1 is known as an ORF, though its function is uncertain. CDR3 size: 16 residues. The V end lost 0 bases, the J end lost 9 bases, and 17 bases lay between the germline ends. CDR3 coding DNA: TGCGCCAGCAGTCAATCAGAACAGGGGAGGGAACGGGAGCTGTTTTTT. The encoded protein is CASSQSEQGRERELFF.

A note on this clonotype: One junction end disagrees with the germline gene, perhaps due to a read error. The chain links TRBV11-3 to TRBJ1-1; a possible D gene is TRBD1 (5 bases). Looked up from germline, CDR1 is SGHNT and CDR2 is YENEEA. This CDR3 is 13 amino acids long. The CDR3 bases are TGTGTCAGCAGCTTTCATGATGGGACTGAAGCTTACTTT. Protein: CVSSFHDGTEAYF.

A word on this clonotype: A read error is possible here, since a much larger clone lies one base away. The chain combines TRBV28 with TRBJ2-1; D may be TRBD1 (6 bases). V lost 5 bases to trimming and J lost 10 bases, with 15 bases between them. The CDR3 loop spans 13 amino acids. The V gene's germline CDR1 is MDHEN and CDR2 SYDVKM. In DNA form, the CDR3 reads TGTGCCAGCAGTCCCCAGGGCAGGGGCGAGCAGTTCTTC. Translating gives CASSPQGRGEQFF.

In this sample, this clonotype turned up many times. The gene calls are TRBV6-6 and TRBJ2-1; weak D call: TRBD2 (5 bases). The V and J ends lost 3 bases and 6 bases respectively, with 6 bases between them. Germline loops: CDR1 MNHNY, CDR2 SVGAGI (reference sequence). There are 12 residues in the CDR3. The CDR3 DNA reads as TGTGCCAGCAGTTATGCGGGCAATGAGCAGTTCTTC. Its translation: CASSYAGNEQFF.

CDR3 DNA sequence: TGCAACGCTGCCGGGACCTCTGGGGCCAACGTCCTGACTTTC. It translates to CNAAGTSGANVLTF. The chain joins TRBV29-1 to TRBJ2-6, with D possibly being TRBD1 or TRBD2 (5 bases each). The germline V gene encodes CDR1 SQVTM and CDR2 ANQGSEA. The CDR3 has 14 residues. Supplemented by reference TRBV29-1 and TRBJ2-6, the full variable domain reads SAVISQKPSRDICQRGTSLTIQCQVDSQVTMMFWYRQQPGQSLTLIATANQGSEATYESGFVIDKFPISRPNLTFSTLTVSNMSPEDSSIYLCNAAGTSGANVLTFGAGSRLTVL.

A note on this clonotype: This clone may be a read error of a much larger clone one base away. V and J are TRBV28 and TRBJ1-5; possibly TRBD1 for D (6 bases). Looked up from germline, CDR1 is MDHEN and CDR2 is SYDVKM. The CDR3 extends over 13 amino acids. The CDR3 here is CGSSQGFYQPQHF. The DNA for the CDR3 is TGTGGCAGCAGTCAGGGGTTCTATCAGCCCCAGCATTTT.

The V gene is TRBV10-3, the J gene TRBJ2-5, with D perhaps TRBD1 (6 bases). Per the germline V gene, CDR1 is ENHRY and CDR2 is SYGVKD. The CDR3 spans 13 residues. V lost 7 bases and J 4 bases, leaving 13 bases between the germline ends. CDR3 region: CAITMGAGETQYF. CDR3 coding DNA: TGTGCCATCACAATGGGGGCGGGAGAGACCCAGTACTTC.

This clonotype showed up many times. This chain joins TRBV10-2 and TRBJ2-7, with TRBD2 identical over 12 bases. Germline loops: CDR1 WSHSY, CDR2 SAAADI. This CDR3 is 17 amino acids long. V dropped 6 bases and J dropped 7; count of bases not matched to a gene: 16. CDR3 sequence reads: CASRGLAGTAWIQEQYF. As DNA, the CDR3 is TGCGCCAGCAGGGGACTAGCGGGCACGGCCTGGATCCAGGAGCAGTACTTC.

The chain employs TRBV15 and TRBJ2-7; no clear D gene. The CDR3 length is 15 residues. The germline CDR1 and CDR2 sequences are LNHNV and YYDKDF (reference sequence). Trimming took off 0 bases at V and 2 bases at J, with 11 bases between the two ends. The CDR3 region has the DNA TGTGCCACCAGCAGAGAGGGCGGTTCCGCCTACGAGCAGTACTTC. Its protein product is CATSREGGSAYEQYF.

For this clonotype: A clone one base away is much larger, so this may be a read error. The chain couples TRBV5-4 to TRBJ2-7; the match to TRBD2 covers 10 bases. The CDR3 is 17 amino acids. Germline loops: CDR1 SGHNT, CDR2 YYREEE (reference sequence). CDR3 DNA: TGTGCCAACAGCTTGGTTTGGGATTCAGCGGGGGGGTACGAGCAGTACTTC. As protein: CANSLVWDSAGGYEQYF.

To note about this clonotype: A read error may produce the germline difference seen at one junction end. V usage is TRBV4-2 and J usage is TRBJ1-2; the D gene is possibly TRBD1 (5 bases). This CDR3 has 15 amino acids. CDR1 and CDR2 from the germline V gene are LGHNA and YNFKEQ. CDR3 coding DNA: TGTGCCAGCAGCCATGATAGAGGGGCTTCCTATGGCTTCACCTTC. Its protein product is CASSHDRGASYGFTF.

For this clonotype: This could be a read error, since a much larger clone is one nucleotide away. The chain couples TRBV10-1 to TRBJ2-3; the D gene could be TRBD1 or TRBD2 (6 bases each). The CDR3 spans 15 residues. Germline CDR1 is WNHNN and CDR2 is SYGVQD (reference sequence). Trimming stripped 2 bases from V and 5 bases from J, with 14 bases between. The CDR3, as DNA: TGCGCCAGCAGTGAGCCGTCCGGGGGCATAGATACGCAGTATTTT. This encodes CASSEPSGGIDTQYF.

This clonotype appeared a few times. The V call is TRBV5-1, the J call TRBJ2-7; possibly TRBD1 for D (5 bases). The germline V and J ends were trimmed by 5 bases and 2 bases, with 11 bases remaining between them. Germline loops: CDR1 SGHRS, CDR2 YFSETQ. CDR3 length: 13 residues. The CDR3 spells CASRAQETYEQYF. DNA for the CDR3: TGCGCCAGCAGAGCACAGGAAACCTACGAGCAGTACTTC. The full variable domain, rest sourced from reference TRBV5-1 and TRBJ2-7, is KAGVTQTPRYLIKTRGQQVTLSCSPISGHRSVSWYQQTPGQGLQFLFEYFSETQRNKGNFPGRFSGRQFSNSRSEMNVSTLELGDSALYLCASRAQETYEQYFGPGTRLTVT.

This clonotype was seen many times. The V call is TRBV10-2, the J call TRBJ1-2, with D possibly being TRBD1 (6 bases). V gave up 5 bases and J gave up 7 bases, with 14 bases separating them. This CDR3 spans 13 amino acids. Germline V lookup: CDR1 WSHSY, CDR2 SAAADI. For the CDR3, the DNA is TGCGCCAGCAGTTACACAGGGAGTGTTGGCTACACCTTC. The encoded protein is CASSYTGSVGYTF.

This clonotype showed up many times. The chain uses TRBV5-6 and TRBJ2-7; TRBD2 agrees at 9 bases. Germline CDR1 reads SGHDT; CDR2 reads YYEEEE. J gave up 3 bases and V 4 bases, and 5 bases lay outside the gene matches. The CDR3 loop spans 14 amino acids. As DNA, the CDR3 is TGTGCCAGCAGCCCGACTAGCGGATACTACGAGCAGTACTTC. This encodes CASSPTSGYYEQYF.

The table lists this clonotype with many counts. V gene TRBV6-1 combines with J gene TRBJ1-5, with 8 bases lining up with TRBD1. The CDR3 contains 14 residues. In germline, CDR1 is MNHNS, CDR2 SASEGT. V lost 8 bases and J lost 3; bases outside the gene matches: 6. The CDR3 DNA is TGTGCCAGCTCAGGGGGCGGTTTCAATCAGCCCCAGCATTTT. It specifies CASSGGGFNQPQHF.

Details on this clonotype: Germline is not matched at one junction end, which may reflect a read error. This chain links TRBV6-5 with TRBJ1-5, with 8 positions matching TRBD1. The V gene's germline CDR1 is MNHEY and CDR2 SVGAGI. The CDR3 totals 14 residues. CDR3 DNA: TGTGCCGGCGGCCGGACAGGGAGCAATCAGCCCCAGCAATTT. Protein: CAGGRTGSNQPQQF.

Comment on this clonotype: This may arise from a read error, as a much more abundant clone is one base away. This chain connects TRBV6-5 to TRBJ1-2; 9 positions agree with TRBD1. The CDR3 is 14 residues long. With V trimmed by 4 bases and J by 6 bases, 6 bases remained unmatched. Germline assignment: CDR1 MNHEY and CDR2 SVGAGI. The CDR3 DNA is TGTGCCAGCAGTTCAGGACAGGGGCTACATGGCTACACCTTC. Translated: CASSSGQGLHGYTF.